The 6 T cell receptor beta chains reported below all come from one sample, sequenced in a study of CD8 T cells in Susac syndrome. Random-hexamer reverse transcription was applied to about 0.5 to 1 ug RNA. Each CDR3 protein gets one entry after TCRdb re-called the immunoSEQ multiplex PCR reads with MiXCR. This sample has about 190,000 distinct CDR3 sequences, with around 90% found just once. The sample consisted of CD4+ T cells from PBMCs. The receptors were sampled from a human donor with Susac syndrome.

This sequence joins TRBV6-4 and TRBJ2-7; D is possibly TRBD1 (6 bases). CDR1 is MRHNA and CDR2 is SNTAGT in the germline V gene. V lost 0 bases to trimming and J lost 1 base, with 16 bases between them. The CDR3 contains 17 residues. For the CDR3, the DNA is TGTGCCAGCAGTGACTCAAACAGGGAGATAGTATCCTACGAGCAGTACTTC. Its protein is CASSDSNREIVSYEQYF.

V is TRBV2 and J is TRBJ1-4, with D uncertain. Germline lookup yields CDR1 SNHLY and CDR2 FYNNEI. The CDR3 is made up of 14 amino acids. V was cut by 5 bases and J by 4 bases, with 11 bases left in between. The CDR3 loop reads CASSRSGDNEKLFF. The CDR3 nucleotides read TGTGCCAGCAGTCGGTCAGGCGATAATGAAAAACTGTTTTTT.

The rearrangement links TRBV20-1 to TRBJ2-5, with 8 bases aligning to TRBD2. This CDR3 spans 13 amino acids. Losses at the gene ends were 4 bases for V and 5 bases for J; bases not matched to a gene: 6. Germline V gives CDR1 DFQATT, CDR2 SNEGSKA (reference sequence). DNA of the CDR3: TGCAGTGCTAATCGGGGGGGGTGGGAGACCCAGTACTTC. It yields the protein CSANRGGWETQYF.

The sample holds a few counts of this clonotype. The chain has TRBV4-2 and TRBJ1-2; 8 bases fit TRBD1. In germline, CDR1 is LGHNA, CDR2 YNFKEQ. The CDR3 spans 16 residues. V lost 3 bases and J lost 5; bases outside the gene matches: 11. In DNA, the CDR3 is TGTGCCAGCAGCCACACTTTGGACAGGGCAACGTATGGCTACACCTTC. Its protein product is CASSHTLDRATYGYTF.

The rearrangement links TRBV13 to TRBJ2-3, with 7 positions matching TRBD2. Looked up from germline, CDR1 is PRHDT and CDR2 is FYEKMQ (reference sequence). The CDR3 covers 17 residues. Germline trimming cut 0 bases from V and 4 bases from J; bases unmatched to any gene: 10. DNA of the CDR3: TGTGCCAGCAGCTTAGGCGGGACTACCCTGCAGGCAGATACGCAGTATTTT. Translation: CASSLGGTTLQADTQYF.

The chain is built from TRBV20-1 and TRBJ2-5, with D perhaps TRBD1 or TRBD2 (6 bases each). Germline assignment: CDR1 DFQATT and CDR2 SNEGSKA (reference sequence). Trimming removed 3 bases from V and 0 bases from J, with 17 bases in between. The CDR3 consists of 16 residues. This CDR3 is CSASGGASTYQETQYF. As DNA, the CDR3 is TGCAGTGCTAGCGGGGGCGCCTCCACGTACCAAGAGACCCAGTACTTC.